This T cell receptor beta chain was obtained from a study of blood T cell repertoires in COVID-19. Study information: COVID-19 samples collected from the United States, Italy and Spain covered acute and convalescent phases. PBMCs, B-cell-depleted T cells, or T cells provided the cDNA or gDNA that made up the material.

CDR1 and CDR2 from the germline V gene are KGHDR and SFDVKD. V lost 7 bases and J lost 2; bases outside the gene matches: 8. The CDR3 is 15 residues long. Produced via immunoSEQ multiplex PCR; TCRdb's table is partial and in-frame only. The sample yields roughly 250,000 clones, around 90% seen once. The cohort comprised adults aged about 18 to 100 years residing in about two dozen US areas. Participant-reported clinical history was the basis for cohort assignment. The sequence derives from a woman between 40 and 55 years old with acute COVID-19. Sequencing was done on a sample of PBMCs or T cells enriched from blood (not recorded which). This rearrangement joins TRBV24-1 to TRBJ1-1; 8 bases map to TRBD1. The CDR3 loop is CATRSRTGSNTEAFF. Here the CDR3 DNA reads TGTGCCACCAGATCGCGGACAGGGTCTAACACTGAAGCTTTCTTT.